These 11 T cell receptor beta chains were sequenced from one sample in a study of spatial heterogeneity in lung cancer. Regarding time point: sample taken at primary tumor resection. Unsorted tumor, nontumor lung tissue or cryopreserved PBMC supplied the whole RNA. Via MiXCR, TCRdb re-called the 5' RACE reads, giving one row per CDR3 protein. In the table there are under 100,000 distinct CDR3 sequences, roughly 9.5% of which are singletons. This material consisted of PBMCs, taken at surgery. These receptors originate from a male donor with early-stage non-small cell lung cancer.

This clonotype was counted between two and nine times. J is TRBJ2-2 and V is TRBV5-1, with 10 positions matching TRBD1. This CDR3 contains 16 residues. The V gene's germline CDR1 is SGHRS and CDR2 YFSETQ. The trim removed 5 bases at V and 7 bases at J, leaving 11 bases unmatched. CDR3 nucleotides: TGCGCCAGCAGAATGGCCGGGACAGGGGAAAGCGGGGAGCTGTTTTTT. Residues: CASRMAGTGESGELFF.

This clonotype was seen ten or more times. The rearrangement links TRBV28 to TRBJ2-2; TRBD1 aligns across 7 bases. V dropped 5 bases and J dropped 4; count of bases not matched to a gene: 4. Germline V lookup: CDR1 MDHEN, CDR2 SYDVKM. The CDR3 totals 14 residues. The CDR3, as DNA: TGTGCCAGCAGTACGACAGGGCGCACCGGGGAGCTGTTTTTT. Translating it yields CASSTTGRTGELFF.

CDR3 nucleotides: TGCAGTGCTAGGGGACTAGCGGGAGTGGGAGATACGCAGTATTTT. Encoded protein: CSARGLAGVGDTQYF. The chain uses TRBV20-1 and TRBJ2-3; 14 nucleotides agree with TRBD2. V gave up 3 bases and J gave up 5 bases; unmatched junction bases: 4. Germline V gene lookup returns CDR1 DFQATT and CDR2 SNEGSKA (reference sequence). This CDR3 comprises 15 residues.

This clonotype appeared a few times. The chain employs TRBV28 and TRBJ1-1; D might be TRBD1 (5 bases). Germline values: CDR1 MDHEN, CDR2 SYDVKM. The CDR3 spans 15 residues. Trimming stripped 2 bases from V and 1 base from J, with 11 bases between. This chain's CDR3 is CASSLGGESNTEAFF. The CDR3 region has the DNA TGTGCCAGCAGTTTAGGGGGGGAATCGAACACTGAAGCTTTCTTT.

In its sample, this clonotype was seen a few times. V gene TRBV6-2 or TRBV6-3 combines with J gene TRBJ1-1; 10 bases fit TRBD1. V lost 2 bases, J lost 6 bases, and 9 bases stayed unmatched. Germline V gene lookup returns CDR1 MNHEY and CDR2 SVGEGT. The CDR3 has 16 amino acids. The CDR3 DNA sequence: TGTGCCAGCAGTTACGGGAGACAGGGGGCGCTTTCTGAAGCTTTCTTT. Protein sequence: CASSYGRQGALSEAFF.

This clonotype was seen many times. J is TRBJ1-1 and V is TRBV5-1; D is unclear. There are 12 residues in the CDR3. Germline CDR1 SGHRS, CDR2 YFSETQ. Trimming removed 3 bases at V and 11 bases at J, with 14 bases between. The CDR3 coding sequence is TGCGCCAGCAGCTCCTGGGGTCAGGCGGCTTTCTTT. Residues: CASSSWGQAAFF.

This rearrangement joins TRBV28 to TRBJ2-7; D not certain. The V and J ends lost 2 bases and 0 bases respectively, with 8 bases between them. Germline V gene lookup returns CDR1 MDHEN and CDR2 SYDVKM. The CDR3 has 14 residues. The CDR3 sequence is CASSLGQLSYEQYF. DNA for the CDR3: TGTGCCAGCAGTTTAGGGCAGCTCTCCTACGAGCAGTACTTC.

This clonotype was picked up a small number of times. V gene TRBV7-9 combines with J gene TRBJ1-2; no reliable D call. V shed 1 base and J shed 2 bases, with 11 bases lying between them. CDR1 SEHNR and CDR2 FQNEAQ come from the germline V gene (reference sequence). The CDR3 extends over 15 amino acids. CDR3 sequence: CASSLVQPSNYGYTF. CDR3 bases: TGTGCCAGCAGCTTAGTGCAGCCAAGCAACTATGGCTACACCTTC.

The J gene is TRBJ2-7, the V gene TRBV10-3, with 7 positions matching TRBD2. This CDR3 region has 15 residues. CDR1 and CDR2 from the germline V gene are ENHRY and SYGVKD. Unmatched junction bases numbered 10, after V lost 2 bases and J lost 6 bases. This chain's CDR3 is CAISETQGGAGEQYF. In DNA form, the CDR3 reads TGTGCCATCAGTGAGACGCAGGGAGGGGCAGGCGAGCAGTACTTC.

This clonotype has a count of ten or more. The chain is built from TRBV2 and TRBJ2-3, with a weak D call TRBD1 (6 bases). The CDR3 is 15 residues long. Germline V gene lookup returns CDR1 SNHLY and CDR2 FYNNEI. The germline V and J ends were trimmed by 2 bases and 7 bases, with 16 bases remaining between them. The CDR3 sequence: CASSERRGGENTQYF. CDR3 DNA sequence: TGTGCCAGCAGTGAAAGGAGAGGGGGTGAAAATACGCAGTATTTT.

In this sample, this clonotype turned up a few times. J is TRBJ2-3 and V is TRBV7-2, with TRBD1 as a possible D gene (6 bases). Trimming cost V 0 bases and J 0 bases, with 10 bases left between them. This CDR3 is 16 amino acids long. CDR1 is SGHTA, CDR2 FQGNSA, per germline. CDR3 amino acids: CASSLAGGVSTDTQYF. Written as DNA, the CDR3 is TGTGCCAGCAGCTTAGCAGGGGGAGTCAGCACAGATACGCAGTATTTT.